This T cell receptor (beta chain) is drawn from a study of response to subunit inactivated influenza vaccine (dated by TCRdb to between 2018 and 2020). At the level of the whole study: To follow how T cells responded to a trivalent subunit inactivated influenza vaccine, the researchers relied on deep quantitative profiling of the T cell receptor repertoire.

A remark on this clonotype: Its antigen is not yet known. A much larger clonotype is one base distant, so this may be a read error.

The investigation overall reported the following: It was suggested by the authors that each seasonal influenza vaccination may recruit only a limited number of new T cells.

Ends trimmed: V by 5 bases, J by 6 bases; bases unmatched to a gene: 2. CDR3 length: 13 amino acids, cysteine to phenylalanine. Just CDR3 DNA is preserved here, 39 bases in frame from base 1. Taken from the germline V gene, the CDR1 and CDR2 loops are SGHAT and FQNNGV. The method behind the library was RT-PCR. The sequencer was an Illumina HiSeq 2500. The public reads were quality trimmed at Q25 with fastp and then assembled into clones with MiXCR by TCRdb, keeping productive beta chains. All rows with the same CDR3 protein become a single entry with the most common DNA and genes. The sample includes around 530,000 distinct CDR3 sequences, with more than 15% observed a single time. The ten largest clones capture 3% of the sample.

The material sequenced was CD4+ T cells sorted from PBMCs, taken around 25 months after vaccination. This TCR was sampled from a man in his fifties or sixties who received an inactivated influenza vaccine. Donor details come from another sample of the same person, matched by shared clones. The chain couples TRBV11-2 to TRBJ2-2; 8 bases in the junction line up with TRBD1. The CDR3 sequence is CASSETGAGELFF. The DNA is TGTGCCAGCAGCGAGACAGGGGCCGGGGAGCTGTTTTTT. Reference TRBV11-2 and TRBJ2-2 genes cover what lies past the CDR3, so the full variable domain is EAGVAQSPRYKIIEKRQSVAFWCNPISGHATLYWYQQILGQGPKLLIQFQNNGVVDDSQLPKDRFSAERLKGVDSTLKIQPAKLEDSAVYLCASSETGAGELFFGEGSRLTVL.